This is a list of T cell receptor beta chains from one sample in a study of Ad26.COV2.S vaccination and SARS-CoV-2 variants. Clones were read by immunoSEQ multiplex PCR, and TCRdb kept only the in-frame ones, dropping some. This sample has 380,000 or so clones, with 88% found just once. Sequenced material: peripheral blood, taken in a trial of Ad26.COV2.S vaccine versus placebo. All receptors come from a person aged 18-60 years who received the Ad26.COV2.S COVID-19 vaccine or a placebo. Both conserved end residues are part of each CDR3. The D gene is left open where the match is weak. A row's size may be missing; if present it is once, few, many or a size class.

clone size	V gene	J gene	D gene	CDR3 DNA	CDR3 protein
.	TRBV28	TRBJ1-5	.	TGTGCCAGCAGTTGGGGTTTGGGCAATCAGCCCCAGCATTTT	CASSWGLGNQPQHF
once	TRBV15	TRBJ1-1	.	TGTGCCACCAGCAGAGGGGTTAGGGGCATGAACACTGAAGCTTTCTTT	CATSRGVRGMNTEAFF
.	TRBV3-1/TRBV3-2	TRBJ1-2	TRBD1	TGTGCCAGCAGCCGCCGGGACAGGGGATGGGCTTGGGGCTACACCTTC	CASSRRDRGWAWGYTF
.	TRBV25-1	TRBJ2-7	.	TGTGCCAGCAGTGCGCCAATCCTGTACCGGGCCGAATACGAGCAGTACTTC	CASSAPILYRAEYEQYF
.	TRBV6-2/TRBV6-3	TRBJ1-4	.	TGTGCCAGCAGTTACGATGGGTCGGCTAATGAAAAACTGTTTTTT	CASSYDGSANEKLFF
.	TRBV7-2	TRBJ2-1	TRBD2	TGTGCCAGCAGCACTCGCCAGCGGGGCGCCTACAATGAGCAGTTCTTC	CASSTRQRGAYNEQFF
.	TRBV30	TRBJ1-1	TRBD1	TGTGCCTGGAGTGCGCCGGGACAGGGGCACACTGAAGCTTTCTTT	CAWSAPGQGHTEAFF
once	TRBV10-3	TRBJ1-2	.	TGTGCCATTCAGGGGACTAACTATGGCTACACCTTC	CAIQGTNYGYTF
.	TRBV15	TRBJ2-6	.	TGTGCCACCAGCAGAGATTCAGGCTCTGGGGCCAACGTCCTGACTTTC	CATSRDSGSGANVLTF
.	TRBV5-1	TRBJ2-3	TRBD2	TGCGCCAGCAGCTCCTCTGGCGGGGGGGCCGCTACTCTCACAGATACGCAGTATTTT	CASSSSGGGAATLTDTQYF
.	TRBV11-2	TRBJ2-7	.	TGTGCCAGCAGCTTAGGTAGCGGAAGCTCCTACGAGCAGTACTTC	CASSLGSGSSYEQYF
.	TRBV30	TRBJ1-5	TRBD1	TGTGCCTGGACGACAGGGATCAATCAGCCCCAGCATTTT	CAWTTGINQPQHF
.	TRBV19	TRBJ2-6	TRBD1	TGTGCCAGTAGTATCCCCCGGGACAGGGTTCTCTCTGGGGCCAACGTCCTGACTTTC	CASSIPRDRVLSGANVLTF
.	TRBV9	TRBJ2-7	.	TGTGCCAGCAGCGTAGGAGGGCAGGACTACGAGCAGTACTTC	CASSVGGQDYEQYF
.	TRBV11-3	TRBJ2-7	.	TGTGCCAGCAGCTTCTCCCCCGGCGAGCAGTACTTC	CASSFSPGEQYF
once	TRBV30	TRBJ1-6	.	TGTGCCTGGGACAGAGAAAATTCACCCCTCCACTTT	CAWDRENSPLHF